What follows are 31 T cell receptor beta chains derived from one specimen sequenced in a study of cytomegalovirus exposure and HLA in healthy donors. Researchers ran the PCR with 60 Vbeta and 13 Jbeta primers. Clones were sequenced by immunoSEQ multiplex PCR, and TCRdb holds only the in-frame ones, with some missing. There are over 75,000 clones in the sample; 70% to 90% occur only once, and approximately 5.6% lies in the top ten. Sequenced input: PBMCs. These receptors all stem from a woman between 18 and 29 years old in good health and CMV-seropositive.

V gene TRBV25-1 combines with J gene TRBJ2-2; the match to TRBD2 covers 8 bases. The CDR3 sequence is 14 residues long. Germline V gives CDR1 MGHDK, CDR2 SYGVNS. After removal of 7 bases from V and 3 bases from J, the junction contained 4 bases not matched to a gene. The CDR3 loop is CASIGLADTGELFF. The CDR3 bases are TGTGCCAGCATCGGACTAGCCGACACCGGGGAGCTGTTTTTT.

The rearrangement uses TRBV7-6 and TRBJ2-1, with TRBD2 as a possible D gene (5 bases). The CDR3 has 15 amino acids. Germline lookup yields CDR1 SGHVS and CDR2 FNYEAQ. Between the trimmed V and J ends, which lost 5 bases and 0 bases, there was a span of 11 bases. CDR3 residues: CASSLLANSYNEQFF. The CDR3 coding sequence is TGTGCCAGCAGCCTCCTAGCAAACTCCTACAATGAGCAGTTCTTC. The whole variable domain, filled in from reference TRBV7-6 and TRBJ2-1, reads GAGVSQSPRYKVTKRGQDVALRCDPISGHVSLYWYRQALGQGPEFLTYFNYEAQQDKSGLPNDRFSAERPEGSISTLTIQRTEQRDSAMYRCASSLLANSYNEQFFGPGTRLTVL.

This chain connects TRBV6-6 to TRBJ2-7, with TRBD1 matching 9 bases. CDR1 is MNHNY, CDR2 SVGAGI, per germline (reference sequence). V trimming: 8 bases; J trimming: 2 bases; junction bases outside the gene matches: 1. This CDR3 region has 12 residues. CDR3 protein: CASWDRAYEQYF. The CDR3 DNA follows: TGTGCCAGCTGGGACAGGGCCTACGAGCAGTACTTC.

V is TRBV13 and J is TRBJ1-2, with D possibly being TRBD1 (5 bases). Between the trimmed V and J ends, which lost 3 bases and 4 bases, there was a span of 12 bases. The CDR3 has 14 amino acids. Germline assignment: CDR1 PRHDT and CDR2 FYEKMQ (reference sequence). The CDR3, as DNA: TGTGCCAGCAGCTTTTGGCGGGGGGGCTATGGCTACACCTTC. It is translated as CASSFWRGGYGYTF.

The chain employs TRBV7-8 and TRBJ2-7; perhaps TRBD2 as D (6 bases). The CDR3 runs 16 residues. V shed 3 bases and J shed 2 bases, with 17 bases lying between them. Germline CDR1 and CDR2: SGHVS and FQNEAQ. This chain's CDR3 is CASSLMSGTGAYEQYF. In nucleotides, the CDR3 is TGTGCCAGCAGCTTGATGAGTGGGACTGGAGCCTACGAGCAGTACTTC.

The V and J genes are TRBV7-8 and TRBJ1-5; D remains unclear. The CDR3 is 14 amino acids. Looked up from germline, CDR1 is SGHVS and CDR2 is FQNEAQ. Deletions cut 5 bases from V and 0 bases from J, with 8 bases between. The CDR3 loop is CASSELNSNQPQHF. The CDR3 DNA reads TGTGCCAGCAGCGAGCTCAATAGCAATCAGCCCCAGCATTTT.

CDR3 protein: CAWPDPGGGNIQYF. CDR3 DNA sequence: TGTGCCTGGCCCGATCCAGGGGGTGGGAACATTCAGTACTTC. The chain couples TRBV30 to TRBJ2-4; the match to TRBD1 covers 7 bases. Germline-derived CDR1 and CDR2 are GTSNPN and SVGIG (reference sequence). V dropped 5 bases and J dropped 7; count of bases not matched to a gene: 11. The CDR3 totals 14 residues.

V is TRBV4-1 and J is TRBJ2-7, with 12 bases fitting TRBD2. Germline values: CDR1 MGHRA, CDR2 YSYEKL. V shed 0 bases and J 4 bases; nucleotides not matched to a gene: 1. There are 15 residues in the CDR3. CDR3 protein: CASSQELAGGYEQYF. For the CDR3, the DNA is TGCGCCAGCAGCCAAGAACTAGCGGGAGGATACGAGCAGTACTTC.

The V gene is TRBV6-5, the J gene TRBJ2-7; unclear D gene. Germline V gene sequence: CDR1 MNHEY, CDR2 SVGAGI. V was pared by 5 bases and J by 6 bases, with 17 bases between. The CDR3 is 14 amino acids. This CDR3 reads CASSPHDTLGEQYF. The DNA for the CDR3 is TGTGCCAGCAGTCCACATGACACCTTGGGCGAGCAGTACTTC.

The chain joins TRBV29-1 to TRBJ2-2; 10 bases agree with TRBD1. The V and J ends lost 7 bases and 4 bases, in that order; junction bases with no gene match: 6. The CDR3 is 14 amino acids. Looked up from germline, CDR1 is SQVTM and CDR2 is ANQGSEA. The chain's CDR3 is CSAGTGVGTGELFF. CDR3 nucleotide sequence: TGCAGCGCCGGGACAGGGGTTGGCACCGGGGAGCTGTTTTTT.

The rearrangement uses TRBV5-6 and TRBJ2-7; D call uncertain. The CDR3 is made up of 12 amino acids. CDR1 SGHDT and CDR2 YYEEEE come from the germline V gene. V lost 0 bases, J lost 7 bases, and 8 bases lay in between. This CDR3 reads CASSLGLREQYF. The CDR3 nucleotides are TGTGCCAGCAGCTTGGGACTTCGGGAGCAGTACTTC. The full variable domain, its missing parts supplied by reference TRBV5-6 and TRBJ2-7, is DAGVTQSPTHLIKTRGQQVTLRCSPKSGHDTVSWYQQALGQGPQFIFQYYEEEERQRGNFPDRFSGHQFPNYSSELNVNALLLGDSALYLCASSLGLREQYFGPGTRLTVT.

V is TRBV6-9 and J is TRBJ1-3; D might be TRBD1 (5 bases). The ends were cut back, 6 bases at V and 0 bases at J, with 18 bases in the middle. Germline CDR1 and CDR2: MNHGY and SVAAGI. The CDR3 runs to 17 residues. CDR3 sequence: CASRTGTGRPSGNTIYF. CDR3 nucleotide sequence: TGTGCCAGCAGAACCGGGACTGGAAGGCCCTCTGGAAACACCATATATTTT.

This clone was observed a single time. This chain uses TRBV7-2 with TRBJ2-7; 10 bases match TRBD1. The DNA end is more similar to TRBJ2-1, so the J call may be wrong. Germline V gene lookup returns CDR1 SGHTA and CDR2 FQGNSA. The CDR3 extends over 16 amino acids. The CDR3 bases are TGTGCCAGCAGCCTCCGGGACAGGGGATCCTACAATGAGCAGTTCTTC. Its protein is CASSLRDRGSYNEQFF.

This rearrangement joins TRBV2 to TRBJ2-2; D gene ambiguous. Trimming took off 4 bases at V and 7 bases at J, with 10 bases between the two ends. There are 13 residues in the CDR3. Germline values: CDR1 SNHLY, CDR2 FYNNEI. DNA of the CDR3: TGTGCCAGCAGTGTCGACGGCGGCGGGGAGCTGTTTTTT. This sequence encodes CASSVDGGGELFF.

This clone has only one observation. This chain connects TRBV6-5 to TRBJ2-1, with D possibly TRBD2 on 6 matching bases. Between the trimmed V and J ends, which lost 2 bases and 6 bases, there was a span of 14 bases. This CDR3 has 15 amino acids. Germline V lookup: CDR1 MNHEY, CDR2 SVGAGI. Here the CDR3 DNA reads TGTGCCAGCAGTTACGAAGGCGGGAAGCCCAATGAGCAGTTCTTC. Translated: CASSYEGGKPNEQFF.

This clone was found a few times. The CDR3: CASSLVGQGPEAFF. The CDR3 DNA follows: TGCGCCAGCAGCTTGGTAGGACAGGGTCCTGAAGCTTTCTTT. The chain uses TRBV5-1 and TRBJ1-1, with TRBD1 matching 8 bases. This CDR3 is built from 14 residues. Germline trimming cut 0 bases from V and 6 bases from J; bases unmatched to any gene: 4. Germline V CDR1 and CDR2: SGHRS, YFSETQ.

Worth noting for this clone: Compared with germline, one end of the junction differs, possibly owing to a read error. The chain couples TRBV5-4 to TRBJ1-1; D might be TRBD1 (5 bases). Germline V gene lookup returns CDR1 SGHNT and CDR2 YYREEE (reference sequence). The CDR3 is 14 residues long. DNA for the CDR3: TGTGCCAGCAGCTTCAGGGATTTTTCCACTGAAGCTATCTTT. Amino acids: CASSFRDFSTEAIF.

The rearrangement joins TRBV5-1 to TRBJ1-6; D is unresolved. V lost 0 bases and J lost 0, with 7 bases in between. Looked up from germline, CDR1 is SGHRS and CDR2 is YFSETQ. This CDR3 spans 16 amino acids. The CDR3: CASSLVPSSYNSPLHF. The CDR3, as DNA: TGCGCCAGCAGCTTGGTTCCTAGCTCCTATAATTCACCCCTCCACTTT.

The chain couples TRBV5-1 to TRBJ1-4; 7 nucleotides match TRBD1. V lost 3 bases, J lost 3 bases, and 11 bases stayed unmatched. The germline V gene has CDR1 SGHRS and CDR2 YFSETQ. CDR3 length: 17 amino acids. Written as DNA, the CDR3 is TGCGCCAGCAGCTCCGCCGCAAGGGGGCTTTCTAATGAAAAACTGTTTTTT. Translating it yields CASSSAARGLSNEKLFF.

The rearrangement links TRBV19 to TRBJ1-5; possible D gene TRBD1, 5 bases. The CDR3 runs to 16 residues. Germline-derived CDR1 and CDR2 are LNHDA and SQIVND (reference sequence). V was shortened by 0 bases and J by 6 bases, with 15 bases between the two germline ends. The CDR3 nucleotides are TGTGCCAGTAGTATAGATCGGGAGGGGAGCGTTCAGCCCCAGCATTTT. This sequence encodes CASSIDREGSVQPQHF. Variable domain in full (rest from reference TRBV19 and TRBJ1-5): DGGITQSPKYLFRKEGQNVTLSCEQNLNHDAMYWYRQDPGQGLRLIYYSQIVNDFQKGDIAEGYSVSREKKESFPLTVTSAQKNPTAFYLCASSIDREGSVQPQHFGDGTRLSIL.

This clone showed up just a few times. This rearrangement joins TRBV5-6 to TRBJ1-2, with D hard to call. The ends were cut back, 0 bases at V and 5 bases at J, with 14 bases in the middle. Germline V lookup: CDR1 SGHDT, CDR2 YYEEEE. This CDR3 comprises 15 residues. CDR3 residues: CASSLEARYVYGYTF. Here the CDR3 DNA reads TGTGCCAGCAGCTTGGAAGCCCGTTACGTATATGGCTACACCTTC.

The genes are TRBV28 and TRBJ2-3; D may be TRBD2 (6 bases). The germline V gene has CDR1 MDHEN and CDR2 SYDVKM. Trimming took 5 bases from V and 5 from J, leaving 20 bases between them. This CDR3 is 16 amino acids long. The CDR3 DNA reads TGTGCCAGCAGTCCGCCCCTAGCGCGAGCCCGAGATACGCAGTATTTT. It encodes CASSPPLARARDTQYF.

In this sample, this clone turned up once. The V call is TRBV5-1, the J call TRBJ2-1; perhaps TRBD2 as D (5 bases). There are 12 residues in the CDR3. The ends were cut back, 4 bases at V and 9 bases at J, with 11 bases in the middle. CDR1 and CDR2 (germline): SGHRS, YFSETQ. Written as DNA, the CDR3 is TGCGCCAGCAGCCGGGCGGGTAGTGAGCAGTTCTTC. Amino acid sequence: CASSRAGSEQFF.

The chain combines TRBV18 with TRBJ2-1; 8 bases line up with TRBD2. V shed 3 bases and J 8 bases; nucleotides not matched to a gene: 12. Per germline, CDR1 KGHSH and CDR2 LQKENI. This CDR3 is 16 amino acids long. As DNA, the CDR3 is TGTGCCAGCTCACCCCCCGGTTTAGCGGGAATTTATGAGCAGTTCTTC. Encoded protein: CASSPPGLAGIYEQFF. Full variable domain (remainder filled in from reference TRBV18 and TRBJ2-1): NAGVMQNPRHLVRRRGQEARLRCSPMKGHSHVYWYRQLPEEGLKFMVYLQKENIIDESGMPKERFSAEFPKEGPSILRIQQVVRGDSAAYFCASSPPGLAGIYEQFFGPGTRLTVL.

The gene calls are TRBV25-1 and TRBJ2-1; perhaps TRBD1 as D (6 bases). Trimming left V 4 bases short and J 8 bases short, with 12 bases between. Germline CDR1 MGHDK, CDR2 SYGVNS. This CDR3 contains 13 residues. The CDR3 loop reads CASSVGAGDEQFF. The CDR3 nucleotides are TGTGCCAGCAGTGTGGGGGCCGGGGATGAGCAGTTCTTC. Full variable domain (outside the CDR3, taken from reference TRBV25-1 and TRBJ2-1): EADIYQTPRYLVIGTGKKITLECSQTMGHDKMYWYQQDPGMELHLIHYSYGVNSTEKGDLSSESTVSRIRTEHFPLTLESARPSHTSQYLCASSVGAGDEQFFGPGTRLTVL.

The chain uses TRBV19 and TRBJ1-5, with TRBD1 matching 7 bases. This CDR3 comprises 14 residues. V was pared by 2 bases and J by 2 bases, with 0 bases of the junction left unmatched. CDR1 is LNHDA, CDR2 SQIVND, per germline (reference sequence). CDR3 nucleotides: TGTGCCAGTAGTATACAGGGGGGCAATCAGCCCCAGCATTTT. Encoded protein: CASSIQGGNQPQHF.

The V call is TRBV5-8, the J call TRBJ2-7, with D possibly matching TRBD2 (6 bases). Germline V lookup: CDR1 SGHTS, CDR2 YDEGEE. This CDR3 spans 16 amino acids. V was cut by 4 bases and J by 2 bases, with 19 bases left in between. This chain's CDR3 is CASSPPNSGGAYEQYF. The CDR3 DNA reads TGTGCCAGCAGCCCCCCTAATTCAGGAGGGGCCTACGAGCAGTACTTC.

The rearrangement joins TRBV5-1 to TRBJ1-1, with D perhaps TRBD1 (6 bases). Trimming shortened V by 4 bases and J by 0 bases, and 10 bases separated the two germline ends. Looked up from germline, CDR1 is SGHRS and CDR2 is YFSETQ. The CDR3 consists of 14 residues. This CDR3 reads CASSATGMNTEAFF. As DNA, the CDR3 is TGCGCCAGCAGCGCGACAGGTATGAACACTGAAGCTTTCTTT.

V is TRBV7-9 and J is TRBJ2-7, with D perhaps matching TRBD1 (6 bases). Trimming cost V 2 bases and J 3 bases, with 11 bases left between them. The CDR3 is 14 residues long. Germline values: CDR1 SEHNR, CDR2 FQNEAQ (reference sequence). CDR3 sequence reads: CASSLQQGVYEQYF. DNA of the CDR3: TGTGCCAGCAGCTTACAACAGGGAGTCTACGAGCAGTACTTC.

The CDR3 bases are TGCAGCGTTGAACCTAGCTTACGGAATGAGCAGTTCTTC. It specifies CSVEPSLRNEQFF. The gene calls are TRBV29-1 and TRBJ2-1; TRBD2 is a possible D gene (5 bases). This CDR3 region has 13 residues. V was pared by 2 bases and J by 7 bases, with 12 bases between. Germline CDR1 SQVTM, CDR2 ANQGSEA.

The chain recombines TRBV27 with TRBJ1-1, with 9 bases aligning to TRBD1. With V trimmed by 5 bases and J by 5 bases, 12 bases remained unmatched. Germline values: CDR1 MNHEY, CDR2 SMNVEV (reference sequence). The CDR3 covers 16 residues. This CDR3 reads CASSPRTGARGTEAFF. The CDR3 coding sequence is TGTGCCAGCAGTCCTCGGACAGGGGCAAGGGGGACTGAAGCTTTCTTT.